The sequence of this T cell receptor (beta chain) was determined in a study of PD-L1 blockade in urothelial cancer. As to time point: peripheral blood 6 weeks after treatment start. The data were produced by immunoSEQ multiplex PCR, yet TCRdb's version contains in-frame clones alone and is incomplete. The sample records around 49,000 clones, around 80% being singletons. V lost 4 bases and J lost 8; bases outside the gene matches: 7. CDR3 length equals 15 residues. Per germline, CDR1 MNHNS and CDR2 SASEGT. The sequencing used PBMCs, collected around atezolizumab (anti-PD-L1) treatment. The sequence was collected from a man aged 55-75 years with urothelial cancer. The chain links TRBV6-1 to TRBJ1-6; TRBD1 agrees at 8 bases. CDR3 bases: TGTGCCAGCAGTGTTGGGACAGGATTACATTCACCCCTCCACTTT. Amino acid sequence: CASSVGTGLHSPLHF.